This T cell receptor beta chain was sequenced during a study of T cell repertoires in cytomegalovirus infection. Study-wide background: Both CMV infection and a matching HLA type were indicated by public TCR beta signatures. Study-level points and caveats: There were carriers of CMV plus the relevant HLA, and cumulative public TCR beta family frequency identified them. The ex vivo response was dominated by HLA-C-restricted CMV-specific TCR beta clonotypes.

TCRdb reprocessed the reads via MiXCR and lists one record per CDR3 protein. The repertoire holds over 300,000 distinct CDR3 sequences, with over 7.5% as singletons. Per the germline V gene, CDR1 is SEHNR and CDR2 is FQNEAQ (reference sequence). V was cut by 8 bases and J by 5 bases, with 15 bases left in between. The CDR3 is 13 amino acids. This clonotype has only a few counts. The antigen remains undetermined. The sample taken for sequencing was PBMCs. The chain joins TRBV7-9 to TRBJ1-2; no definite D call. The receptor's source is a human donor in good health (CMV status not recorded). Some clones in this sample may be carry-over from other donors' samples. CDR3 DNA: TGTGCCAGCCATCCGAGGGTGGGGTATGGCTACACCTTC. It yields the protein CASHPRVGYGYTF.